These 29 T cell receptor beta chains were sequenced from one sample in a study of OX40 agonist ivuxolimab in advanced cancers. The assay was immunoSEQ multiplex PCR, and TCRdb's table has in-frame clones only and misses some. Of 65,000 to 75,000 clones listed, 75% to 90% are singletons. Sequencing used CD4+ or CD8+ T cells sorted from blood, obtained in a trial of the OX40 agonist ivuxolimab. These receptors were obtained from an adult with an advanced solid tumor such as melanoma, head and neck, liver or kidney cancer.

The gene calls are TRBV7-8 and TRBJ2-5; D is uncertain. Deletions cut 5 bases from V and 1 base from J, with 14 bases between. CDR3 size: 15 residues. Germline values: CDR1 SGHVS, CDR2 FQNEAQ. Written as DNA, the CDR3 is TGTGCCAGCAGCAAAAGAGGACGGACCCAAGAGACCCAGTACTTC. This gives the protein CASSKRGRTQETQYF.

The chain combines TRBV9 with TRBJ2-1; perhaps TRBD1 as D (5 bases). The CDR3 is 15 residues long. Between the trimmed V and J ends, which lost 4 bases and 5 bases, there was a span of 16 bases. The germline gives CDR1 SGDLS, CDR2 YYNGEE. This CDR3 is CASSTGVQLNNEQFF. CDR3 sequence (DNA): TGTGCCAGCAGCACAGGAGTGCAGCTGAACAATGAGCAGTTCTTC.

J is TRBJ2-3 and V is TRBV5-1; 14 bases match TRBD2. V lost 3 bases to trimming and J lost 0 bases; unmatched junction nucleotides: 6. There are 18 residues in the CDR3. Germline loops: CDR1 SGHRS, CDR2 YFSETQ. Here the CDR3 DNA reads TGCGCCAGCAGCTCCGGACTAGCGGGGGGTTCTAGCACAGATACGCAGTATTTT. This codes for CASSSGLAGGSSTDTQYF.

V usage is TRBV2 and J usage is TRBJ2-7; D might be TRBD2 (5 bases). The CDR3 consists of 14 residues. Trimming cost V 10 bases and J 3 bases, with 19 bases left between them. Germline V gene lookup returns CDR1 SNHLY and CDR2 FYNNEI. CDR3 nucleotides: TGTGCCACCAGCTCGACGGCCGGGGTCTACGAGCAGTACTTC. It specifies CATSSTAGVYEQYF.

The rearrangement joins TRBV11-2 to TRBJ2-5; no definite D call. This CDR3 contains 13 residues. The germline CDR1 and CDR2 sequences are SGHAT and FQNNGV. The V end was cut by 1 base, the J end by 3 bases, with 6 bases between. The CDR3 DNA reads TGTGCCAGCAGCTTAGGGCATAAAGAGACCCAGTACTTC. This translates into CASSLGHKETQYF.

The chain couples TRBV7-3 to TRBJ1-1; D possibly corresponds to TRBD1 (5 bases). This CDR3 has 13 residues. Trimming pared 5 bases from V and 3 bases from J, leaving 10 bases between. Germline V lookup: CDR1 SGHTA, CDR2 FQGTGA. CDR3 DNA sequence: TGTGCCAGCAGCAGGGGATCGGACACTGAAGCTTTCTTT. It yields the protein CASSRGSDTEAFF.

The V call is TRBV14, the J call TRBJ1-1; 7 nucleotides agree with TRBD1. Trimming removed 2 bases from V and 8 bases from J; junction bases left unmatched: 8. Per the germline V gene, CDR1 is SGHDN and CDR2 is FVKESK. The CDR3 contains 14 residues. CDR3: CASSQRGTAREAFF. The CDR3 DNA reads TGTGCCAGCAGCCAACGAGGGACAGCAAGAGAAGCTTTCTTT. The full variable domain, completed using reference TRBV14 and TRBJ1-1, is EAGVTQFPSHSVIEKGQTVTLRCDPISGHDNLYWYRRVMGKEIKFLLHFVKESKQDESGMPNNRFLAERTGGTYSTLKVQPAELEDSGVYFCASSQRGTAREAFFGQGTRLTVV.

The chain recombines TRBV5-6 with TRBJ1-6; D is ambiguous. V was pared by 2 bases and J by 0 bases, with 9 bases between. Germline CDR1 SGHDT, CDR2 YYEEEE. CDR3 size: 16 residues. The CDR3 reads CASSFRPFSYNSPLHF. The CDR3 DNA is TGTGCCAGCAGCTTTAGACCCTTCTCCTATAATTCACCCCTCCACTTT.

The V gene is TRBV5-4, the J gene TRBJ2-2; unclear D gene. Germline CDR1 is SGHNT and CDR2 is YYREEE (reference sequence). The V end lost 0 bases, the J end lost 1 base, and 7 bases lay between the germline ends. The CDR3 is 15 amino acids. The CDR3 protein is CASSLGQVNTGELFF. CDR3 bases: TGTGCCAGCAGCTTGGGGCAGGTGAACACCGGGGAGCTGTTTTTT. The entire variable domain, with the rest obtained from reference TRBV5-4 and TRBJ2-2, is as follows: ETGVTQSPTHLIKTRGQQVTLRCSSQSGHNTVSWYQQALGQGPQFIFQYYREEENGRGNFPPRFSGLQFPNYSSELNVNALELDDSALYLCASSLGQVNTGELFFGEGSRLTVL.

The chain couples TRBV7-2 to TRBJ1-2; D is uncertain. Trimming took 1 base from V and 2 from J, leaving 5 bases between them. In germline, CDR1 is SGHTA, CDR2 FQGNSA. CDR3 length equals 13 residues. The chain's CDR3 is CASSLDVNYGYTF. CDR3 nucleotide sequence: TGTGCCAGCAGCTTAGACGTGAACTATGGCTACACCTTC.

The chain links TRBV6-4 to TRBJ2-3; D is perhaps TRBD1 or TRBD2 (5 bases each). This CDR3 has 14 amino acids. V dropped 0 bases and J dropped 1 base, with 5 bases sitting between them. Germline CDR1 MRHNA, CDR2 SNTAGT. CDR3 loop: CASSDSGGTDTQYF. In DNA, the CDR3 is TGTGCCAGCAGTGACTCGGGGGGCACAGATACGCAGTATTTT.

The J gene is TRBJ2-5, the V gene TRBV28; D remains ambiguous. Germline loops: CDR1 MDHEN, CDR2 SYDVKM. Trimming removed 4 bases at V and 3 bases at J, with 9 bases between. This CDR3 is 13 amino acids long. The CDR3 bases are TGTGCCAGCAGTTCCCCAGCCAAAGAGACCCAGTACTTC. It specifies CASSSPAKETQYF.

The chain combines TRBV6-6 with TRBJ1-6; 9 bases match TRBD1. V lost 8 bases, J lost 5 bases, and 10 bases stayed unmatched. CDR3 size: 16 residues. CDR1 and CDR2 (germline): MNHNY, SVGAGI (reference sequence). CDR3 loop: CASDRDRVSNNSPLHF. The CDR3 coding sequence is TGTGCCAGCGATCGGGACAGGGTATCGAATAATTCACCCCTCCACTTT.

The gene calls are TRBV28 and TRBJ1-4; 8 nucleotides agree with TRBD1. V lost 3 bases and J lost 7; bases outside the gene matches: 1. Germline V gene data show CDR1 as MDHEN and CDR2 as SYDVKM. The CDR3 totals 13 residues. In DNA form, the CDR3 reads TGTGCCAGCAGTTTCAGGGGGCTTGAAAAACTGTTTTTT. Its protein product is CASSFRGLEKLFF.

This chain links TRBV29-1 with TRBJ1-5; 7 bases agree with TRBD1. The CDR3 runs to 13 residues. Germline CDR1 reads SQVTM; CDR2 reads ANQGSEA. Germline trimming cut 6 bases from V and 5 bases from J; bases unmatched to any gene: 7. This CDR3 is CSVGQARYQPQHF. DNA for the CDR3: TGCAGCGTAGGACAGGCACGGTATCAGCCCCAGCATTTT.

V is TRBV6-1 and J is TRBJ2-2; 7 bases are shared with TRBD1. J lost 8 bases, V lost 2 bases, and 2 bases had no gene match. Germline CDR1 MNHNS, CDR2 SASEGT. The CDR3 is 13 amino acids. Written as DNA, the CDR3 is TGTGCCAGCAGTGAAAGGGGGCCGGGGGAGCTGTTTTTT. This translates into CASSERGPGELFF.

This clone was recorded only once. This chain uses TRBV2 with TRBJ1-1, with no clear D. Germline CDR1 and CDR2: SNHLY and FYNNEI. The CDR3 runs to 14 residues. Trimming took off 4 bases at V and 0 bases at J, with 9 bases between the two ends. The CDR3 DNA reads TGTGCCAGCAGTGTCCGAGTTATGAACACTGAAGCTTTCTTT. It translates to CASSVRVMNTEAFF.

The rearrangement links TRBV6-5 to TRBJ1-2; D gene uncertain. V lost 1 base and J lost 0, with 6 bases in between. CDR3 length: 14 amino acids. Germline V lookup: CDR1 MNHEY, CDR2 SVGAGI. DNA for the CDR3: TGTGCCAGCAGTTACTTACAGCCTAACTATGGCTACACCTTC. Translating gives CASSYLQPNYGYTF.

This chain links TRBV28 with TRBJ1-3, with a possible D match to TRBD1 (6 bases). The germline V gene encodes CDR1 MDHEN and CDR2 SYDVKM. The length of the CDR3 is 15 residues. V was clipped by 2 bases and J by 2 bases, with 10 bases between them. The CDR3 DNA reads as TGTGCCAGCAGTTTAGTAGGGGGAGCTGGAAACACCATATATTTT. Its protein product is CASSLVGGAGNTIYF. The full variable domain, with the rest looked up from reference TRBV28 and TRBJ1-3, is DVKVTQSSRYLVKRTGEKVFLECVQDMDHENMFWYRQDPGLGLRLIYFSYDVKMKEKGDIPEGYSVSREKKERFSLILESASTNQTSMYLCASSLVGGAGNTIYFGEGSWLTVV.

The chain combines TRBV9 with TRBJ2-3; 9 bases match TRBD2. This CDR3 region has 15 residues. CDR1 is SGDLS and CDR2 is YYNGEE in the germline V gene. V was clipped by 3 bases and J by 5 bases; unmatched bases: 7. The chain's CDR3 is CASSAIAGVQDTQYF. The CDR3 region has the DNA TGTGCCAGCAGCGCCATAGCGGGAGTTCAAGATACGCAGTATTTT. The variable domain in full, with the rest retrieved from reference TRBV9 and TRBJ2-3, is DSGVTQTPKHLITATGQRVTLRCSPRSGDLSVYWYQQSLDQGLQFLIQYYNGEERAKGNILERFSAQQFPDLHSELNLSSLELGDSALYFCASSAIAGVQDTQYFGPGTRLTVL.

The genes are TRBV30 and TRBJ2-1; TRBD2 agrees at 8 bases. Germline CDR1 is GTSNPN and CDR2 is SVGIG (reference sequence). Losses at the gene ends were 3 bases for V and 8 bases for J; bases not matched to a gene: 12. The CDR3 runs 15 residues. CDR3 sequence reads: CAWRERELRSDEQFF. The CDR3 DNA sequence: TGTGCCTGGAGAGAGCGGGAGCTGCGGAGCGATGAGCAGTTCTTC.

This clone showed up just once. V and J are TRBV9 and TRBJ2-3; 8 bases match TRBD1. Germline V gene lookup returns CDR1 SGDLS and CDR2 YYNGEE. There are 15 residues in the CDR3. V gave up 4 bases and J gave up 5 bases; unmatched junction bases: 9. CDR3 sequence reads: CASSPQGASGDTQYF. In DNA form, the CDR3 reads TGTGCCAGCAGCCCGCAGGGGGCATCAGGAGATACGCAGTATTTT.

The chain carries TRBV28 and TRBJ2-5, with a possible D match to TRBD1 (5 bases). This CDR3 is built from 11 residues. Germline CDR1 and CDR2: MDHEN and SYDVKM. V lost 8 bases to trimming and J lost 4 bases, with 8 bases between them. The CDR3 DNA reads TGTGCCAGCCAGGGTGGAGAGACCCAGTACTTC. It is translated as CASQGGETQYF.

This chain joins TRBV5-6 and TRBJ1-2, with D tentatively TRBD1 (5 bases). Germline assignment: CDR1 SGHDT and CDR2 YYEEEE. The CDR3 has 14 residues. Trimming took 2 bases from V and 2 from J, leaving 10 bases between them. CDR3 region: CASSFTGTNYGYTF. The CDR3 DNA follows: TGTGCCAGCAGCTTTACAGGTACCAACTATGGCTACACCTTC. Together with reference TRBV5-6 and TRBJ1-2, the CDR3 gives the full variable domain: DAGVTQSPTHLIKTRGQQVTLRCSPKSGHDTVSWYQQALGQGPQFIFQYYEEEERQRGNFPDRFSGHQFPNYSSELNVNALLLGDSALYLCASSFTGTNYGYTFGSGTRLTVV.

The CDR3 coding sequence is TGTGCCAGCAGTTCTAGCGGGAGAGTTTTAGGGGAGCTGTTTTTT. It encodes CASSSSGRVLGELFF. This chain connects TRBV28 to TRBJ2-2; 10 nucleotides align to TRBD2. Germline values: CDR1 MDHEN, CDR2 SYDVKM. This CDR3 contains 15 residues. With V trimmed by 4 bases and J by 8 bases, 7 bases remained unmatched.

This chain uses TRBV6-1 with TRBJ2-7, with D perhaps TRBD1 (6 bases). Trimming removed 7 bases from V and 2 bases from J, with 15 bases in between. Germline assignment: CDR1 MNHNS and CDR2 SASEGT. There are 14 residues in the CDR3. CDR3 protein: CASMRGQGPYEQYV. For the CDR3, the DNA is TGTGCCAGCATGAGGGGACAAGGACCCTACGAGCAGTACGTC.

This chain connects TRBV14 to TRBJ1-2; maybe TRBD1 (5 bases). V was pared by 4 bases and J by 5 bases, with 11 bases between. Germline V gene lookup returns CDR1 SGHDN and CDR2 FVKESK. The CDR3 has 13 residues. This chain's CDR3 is CASSPGYRYGYTF. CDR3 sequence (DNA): TGTGCCAGCAGCCCAGGGTATAGGTATGGCTACACCTTC.

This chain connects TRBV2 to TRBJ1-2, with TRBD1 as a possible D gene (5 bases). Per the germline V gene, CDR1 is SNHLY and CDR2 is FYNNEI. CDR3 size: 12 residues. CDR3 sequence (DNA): TGTGCTGCGCGGGGGGACGGCTATGGCTACACCTTC. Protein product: CAARGDGYGYTF.

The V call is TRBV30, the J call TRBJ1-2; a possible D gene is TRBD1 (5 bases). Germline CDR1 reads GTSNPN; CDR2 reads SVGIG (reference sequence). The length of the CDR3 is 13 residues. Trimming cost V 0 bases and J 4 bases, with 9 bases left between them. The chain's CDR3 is CAWSVLGGYGYTF. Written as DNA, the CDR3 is TGTGCCTGGAGTGTACTGGGGGGCTATGGCTACACCTTC.